The next 21 T cell receptor beta chains were all read from a single sample in a study of T cells in Graves' hyperthyroidism and ophthalmopathy. Amplification of TCR beta CDR3 regions used RNA as the template. In the first-round RT-PCR of the TCR CDR3, the HTBI primer set was used. TCRdb redid the calling of the multiplex PCR reads with MiXCR, one entry per CDR3 protein. The repertoire includes over 300,000 distinct CDR3 sequences, about 15% of them detected once, and about 10% sits in the top ten. The source material was blood. These receptors were taken from a woman aged 60-75 years with Graves' hyperthyroidism.

The sample holds many counts of this clonotype. The gene calls are TRBV29-1 and TRBJ2-7, with TRBD2 matching 10 bases. CDR3 length: 13 residues. V was pared by 7 bases and J by 2 bases, with 5 bases of the junction left unmatched. Per germline, CDR1 SQVTM and CDR2 ANQGSEA. In nucleotides, the CDR3 is TGCAGCGCTAGAGCGGGAGGGACCTACGAGCAGTACTTC. Translated: CSARAGGTYEQYF.

Many counts were recorded for this clonotype. The rearrangement links TRBV6-1 to TRBJ1-2, with 7 bases lining up with TRBD1. Germline CDR1 is MNHNS and CDR2 is SASEGT. This CDR3 comprises 12 residues. Losses at the gene ends were 7 bases for V and 5 bases for J; bases not matched to a gene: 4. This CDR3 is CASISGGYGYTF. CDR3 nucleotides: TGTGCCAGCATATCAGGGGGTTATGGCTACACCTTC.

J is TRBJ1-3 and V is TRBV6-1, with a weak D call TRBD1 (5 bases). V lost 7 bases to trimming and J lost 3 bases, with 13 bases between them. This CDR3 contains 14 residues. The germline V gene encodes CDR1 MNHNS and CDR2 SASEGT. The CDR3 here is CASTLQGYGNTIYF. CDR3 nucleotide sequence: TGTGCCAGCACCCTCCAGGGATATGGAAACACCATATATTTT.

This clonotype appeared many times. This rearrangement joins TRBV2 to TRBJ1-1; TRBD1 aligns across 8 bases. V shed 8 bases and J 0 bases; nucleotides not matched to a gene: 8. The CDR3 loop spans 15 amino acids. Per germline, CDR1 SNHLY and CDR2 FYNNEI. Here the CDR3 DNA reads TGTGCCAGCTCACGACAGGGGATAATGAACACTGAAGCTTTCTTT. Translation gives CASSRQGIMNTEAFF.

This clonotype was seen ten or more times. The V and J genes are TRBV12-3 or TRBV12-4 and TRBJ1-1; no clear D gene. With 0 bases removed from V and 2 bases from J, the gap between germline ends came to 4 bases. This CDR3 contains 13 residues. The CDR3 bases are TGTGCCAGCAGTTTAGCGCCTAACACTGAAGCTTTCTTT. Translated: CASSLAPNTEAFF.

This clonotype was observed many times. V and J are TRBV24-1 and TRBJ2-1, with TRBD1 identical over 7 bases. CDR1 KGHDR and CDR2 SFDVKD come from the germline V gene. With V trimmed by 4 bases and J by 8 bases, 19 bases remained unmatched. The CDR3 has 18 residues. CDR3 sequence reads: CATSDHPLGQGDRYEQFF. The CDR3 DNA follows: TGTGCCACCAGTGACCATCCGCTCGGGCAGGGGGACCGGTATGAGCAGTTCTTC.

This clonotype has more than one count but fewer than ten. The CDR3 DNA reads TGTGCCAGTAGTCCTTCGGACAGGGGCTCTTTAGATGGCTACACCTTC. Its translation is CASSPSDRGSLDGYTF. The chain links TRBV19 to TRBJ1-2; 9 bases agree with TRBD1. Germline V gene data show CDR1 as LNHDA and CDR2 as SQIVND (reference sequence). This CDR3 contains 16 residues. Trimming removed 5 bases from V and 6 bases from J; junction bases left unmatched: 13.

This clonotype was seen many times. The CDR3 DNA sequence: TGTGCCAGCAGCTTACGACAGAATACGCAGTATTTT. Translation: CASSLRQNTQYF. This chain uses TRBV11-3 with TRBJ2-3, with D tentatively TRBD1 (5 bases). The V end was cut by 2 bases, the J end by 7 bases, with 7 bases between. The CDR3 consists of 12 residues. Germline V lookup: CDR1 SGHNT, CDR2 YENEEA.

This clonotype was seen at least ten times. The chain uses TRBV11-2 and TRBJ1-6; D is possibly TRBD1 (6 bases). V was shortened by 3 bases and J by 4 bases, with 13 bases between the two germline ends. CDR1 is SGHAT, CDR2 FQNNGV, per germline. The CDR3 runs 16 residues. CDR3 coding DNA: TGTGCCAGCAGCTTGGCCGGGGGCCCTTATAATTCACCCCTCCACTTT. This gives the protein CASSLAGGPYNSPLHF.

This clonotype was observed a handful of times. This chain connects TRBV9 to TRBJ1-1; 10 positions match TRBD1. The CDR3 spans 15 residues. Looked up from germline, CDR1 is SGDLS and CDR2 is YYNGEE. Trimming at V came to 3 bases and at J to 4 bases, leaving 6 bases not matched to a gene. The CDR3 is CASSETGGWGTEAFF. CDR3 DNA: TGTGCCAGCAGCGAGACAGGGGGCTGGGGCACTGAAGCTTTCTTT.

This rearrangement joins TRBV19 to TRBJ2-2, with TRBD2 matching over 7 bases. Germline V lookup: CDR1 LNHDA, CDR2 SQIVND (reference sequence). With 4 bases clipped from V and 6 bases from J, the junction kept 11 bases outside the gene matches. This CDR3 is built from 16 residues. The CDR3 loop reads CASSKWAGEGAGELFF. Written as DNA, the CDR3 is TGTGCCAGTAGTAAGTGGGCGGGAGAAGGCGCCGGGGAGCTGTTTTTT.

V is TRBV7-9 and J is TRBJ2-3, with 9 bases fitting TRBD2. Germline V gene sequence: CDR1 SEHNR, CDR2 FQNEAQ (reference sequence). Trimming took 3 bases from V and 6 from J; bases not matched to a gene: 7. There are 15 residues in the CDR3. CDR3 bases: TGTGCCAGCAGCTTGTTGCGCGGGAGGGCTGATACGCAGTATTTT. Its translation: CASSLLRGRADTQYF. The variable domain in full, completed from reference TRBV7-9 and TRBJ2-3, reads DTGVSQNPRHKITKRGQNVTFRCDPISEHNRLYWYRQTLGQGPEFLTYFQNEAQLEKSRLLSDRFSAERPKGSFSTLEIQRTEQGDSAMYLCASSLLRGRADTQYFGPGTRLTVL.

The chain carries TRBV6-1 and TRBJ2-2, with TRBD2 matching 7 bases. The germline gives CDR1 MNHNS, CDR2 SASEGT. The CDR3 length is 14 residues. Trimming took 9 bases from V and 7 from J; bases not matched to a gene: 11. This chain's CDR3 is CASREAGAGGELFF. CDR3 in DNA: TGTGCCAGTCGGGAGGCGGGAGCTGGCGGGGAGCTGTTTTTT.

This clonotype was seen at least ten times. The J gene is TRBJ2-2, the V gene TRBV27, with a possible D match to TRBD1 (6 bases). Germline assignment: CDR1 MNHEY and CDR2 SMNVEV (reference sequence). The CDR3 has 13 residues. V was shortened by 2 bases and J by 8 bases, with 9 bases between the two germline ends. Here the CDR3 reads CASSLPGTGELFF. CDR3 nucleotides: TGTGCCAGCAGTTTACCCGGGACAGGGGAGCTGTTTTTT.

V usage is TRBV29-1 and J usage is TRBJ1-1, with TRBD1 matching over 8 bases. This CDR3 has 14 residues. After removal of 7 bases from V and 0 bases from J, the junction contained 7 bases not matched to a gene. Germline assignment: CDR1 SQVTM and CDR2 ANQGSEA. The CDR3 loop reads CSATGAVVNTEAFF. The CDR3 DNA reads TGCAGCGCGACAGGGGCGGTGGTGAACACTGAAGCTTTCTTT.

This clonotype came up many times. J is TRBJ2-5 and V is TRBV7-2; D is undetermined. CDR1 and CDR2 (germline): SGHTA, FQGNSA. This CDR3 is built from 13 residues. Trimming cost V 5 bases and J 6 bases, with 13 bases left between them. CDR3 in amino acids: CASSLTESKTQYF. CDR3 bases: TGTGCCAGCAGCCTTACGGAGAGCAAGACCCAGTACTTC.

Ten or more counts support this clonotype. The V gene is TRBV4-1, the J gene TRBJ1-1, with D perhaps TRBD1 (5 bases). From germline, CDR1 is MGHRA and CDR2 YSYEKL. The CDR3 consists of 16 residues. Trimming stripped 0 bases from V and 2 bases from J, with 13 bases between. The CDR3 is CASSQETGTINTEAFF. The CDR3 DNA is TGCGCCAGCAGCCAAGAAACCGGGACCATAAACACTGAAGCTTTCTTT.

This clonotype has a count of ten or more. The gene calls are TRBV10-3 and TRBJ2-7; 9 bases match TRBD2. The CDR3 is made up of 14 amino acids. The V and J ends lost 7 bases and 1 base, in that order; junction bases with no gene match: 5. Germline lookup yields CDR1 ENHRY and CDR2 SYGVKD. This CDR3 reads CAIKRTSESYEQYF. CDR3 coding DNA: TGTGCCATCAAAAGGACTAGCGAATCCTACGAGCAGTACTTC.

This clonotype was found a few times. The CDR3 nucleotides read TGTGCCAGCAAACCTCTGTGGCCGGAGGTTAGCGGGAGCAATGAGCAGTTCTTC. This sequence encodes CASKPLWPEVSGSNEQFF. The V gene is TRBV28, the J gene TRBJ2-1, with 9 nucleotides matching TRBD2. CDR1 is MDHEN, CDR2 SYDVKM, per germline. The CDR3 is 18 residues long. Germline trimming cut 7 bases from V and 6 bases from J; bases unmatched to any gene: 19.

This clonotype was counted a few times. The chain employs TRBV20-1 and TRBJ2-1, with D hard to call. V was shortened by 0 bases and J by 3 bases, with 15 bases between the two germline ends. The length of the CDR3 is 16 residues. Germline CDR1 is DFQATT and CDR2 is SNEGSKA (reference sequence). CDR3 in DNA: TGCAGTGCTAGAGATCAGTCTGGGTACCTCTACAATGAGCAGTTCTTC. Protein sequence: CSARDQSGYLYNEQFF.

There are many counts of this clonotype. The chain recombines TRBV10-3 with TRBJ2-2; no reliable D call. This CDR3 region has 15 residues. Germline CDR1 and CDR2: ENHRY and SYGVKD. Trimming shortened V by 2 bases and J by 4 bases, and 11 bases separated the two germline ends. CDR3 nucleotides: TGTGCCATCAGTGAGGGGCAGCGCCCCACCGGGGAGCTGTTTTTT. The encoded protein is CAISEGQRPTGELFF.